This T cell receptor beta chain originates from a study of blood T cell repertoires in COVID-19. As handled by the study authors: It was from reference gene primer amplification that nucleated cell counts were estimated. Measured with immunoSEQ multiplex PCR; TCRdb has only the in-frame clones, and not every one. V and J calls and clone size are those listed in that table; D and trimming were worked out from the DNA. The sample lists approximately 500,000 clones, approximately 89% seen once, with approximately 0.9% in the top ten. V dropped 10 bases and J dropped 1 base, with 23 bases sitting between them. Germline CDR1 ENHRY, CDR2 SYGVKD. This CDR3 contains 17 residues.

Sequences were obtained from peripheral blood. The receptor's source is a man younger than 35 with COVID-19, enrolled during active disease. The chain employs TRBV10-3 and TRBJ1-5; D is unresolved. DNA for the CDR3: TGTGCCACCACAAGCGATCCGGGAGGCGGCAGCAATCAGCCCCAGCATTTT. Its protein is CATTSDPGGGSNQPQHF.